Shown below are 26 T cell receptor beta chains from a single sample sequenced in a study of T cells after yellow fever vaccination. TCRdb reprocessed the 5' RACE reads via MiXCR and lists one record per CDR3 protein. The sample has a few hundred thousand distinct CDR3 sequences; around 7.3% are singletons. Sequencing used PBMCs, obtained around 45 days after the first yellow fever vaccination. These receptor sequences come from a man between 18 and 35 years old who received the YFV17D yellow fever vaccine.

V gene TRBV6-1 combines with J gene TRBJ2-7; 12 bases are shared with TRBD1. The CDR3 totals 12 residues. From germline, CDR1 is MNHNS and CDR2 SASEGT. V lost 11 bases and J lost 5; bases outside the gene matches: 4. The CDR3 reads CASRDRGHEQYF. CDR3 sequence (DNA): TGTGCCTCCCGGGACAGGGGGCACGAGCAGTACTTC.

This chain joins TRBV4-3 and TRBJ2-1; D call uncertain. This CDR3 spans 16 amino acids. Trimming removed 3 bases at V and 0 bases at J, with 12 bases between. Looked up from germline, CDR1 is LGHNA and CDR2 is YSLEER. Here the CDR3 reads CASSHAPGRSYNEQFF. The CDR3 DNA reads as TGCGCCAGCAGCCATGCCCCAGGCCGCTCCTACAATGAGCAGTTCTTC.

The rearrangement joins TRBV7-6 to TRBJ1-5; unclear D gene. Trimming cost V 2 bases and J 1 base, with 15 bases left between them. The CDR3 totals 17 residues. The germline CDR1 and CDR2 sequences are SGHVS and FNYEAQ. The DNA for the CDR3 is TGTGCCAGCAGCTTATTGCCCTCCTTGGGGAGCAATCAGCCCCAGCATTTT. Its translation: CASSLLPSLGSNQPQHF.

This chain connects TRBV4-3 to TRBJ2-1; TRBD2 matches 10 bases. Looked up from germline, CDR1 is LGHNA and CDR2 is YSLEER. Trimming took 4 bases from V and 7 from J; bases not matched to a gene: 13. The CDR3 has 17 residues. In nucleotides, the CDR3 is TGCGCCAGCAGCCGACCCGTCGGACTAGCGGACCGGAATGAGCAGTTCTTC. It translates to CASSRPVGLADRNEQFF.

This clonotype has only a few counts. CDR3: CAIERERPSPHNEQFF. CDR3 DNA sequence: TGTGCCATCGAGCGGGAACGTCCCAGCCCCCACAATGAGCAGTTCTTC. The chain has TRBV10-3 and TRBJ2-1, with 7 bases matching TRBD2. CDR1 is ENHRY and CDR2 is SYGVKD in the germline V gene. This CDR3 contains 16 residues. Trimming at V came to 8 bases and at J to 5 bases, leaving 15 bases not matched to a gene.

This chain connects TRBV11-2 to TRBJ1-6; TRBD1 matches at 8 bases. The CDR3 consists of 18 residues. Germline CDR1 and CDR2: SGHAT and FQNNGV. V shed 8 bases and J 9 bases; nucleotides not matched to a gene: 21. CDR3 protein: CASGGFSGGASGGSPLHF. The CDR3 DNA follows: TGTGCCAGCGGGGGATTCTCAGGGGGCGCATCGGGCGGTTCACCCCTCCACTTT.

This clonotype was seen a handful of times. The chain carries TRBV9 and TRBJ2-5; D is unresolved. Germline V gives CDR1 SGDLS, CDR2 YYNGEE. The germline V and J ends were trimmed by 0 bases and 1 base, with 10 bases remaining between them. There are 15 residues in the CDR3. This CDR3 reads CASSVELSFQETQYF. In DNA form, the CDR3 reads TGTGCCAGCAGCGTAGAGTTATCCTTCCAAGAGACCCAGTACTTC. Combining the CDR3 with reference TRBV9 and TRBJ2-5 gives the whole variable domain DSGVTQTPKHLITATGQRVTLRCSPRSGDLSVYWYQQSLDQGLQFLIQYYNGEERAKGNILERFSAQQFPDLHSELNLSSLELGDSALYFCASSVELSFQETQYFGPGTRLLVL.

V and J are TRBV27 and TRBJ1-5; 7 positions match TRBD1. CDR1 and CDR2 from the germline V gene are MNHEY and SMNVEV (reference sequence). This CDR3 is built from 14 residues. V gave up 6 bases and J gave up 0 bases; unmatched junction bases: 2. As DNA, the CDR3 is TGTGCCAGCAGGACAGGGAATAGCAATCAGCCCCAGCATTTT. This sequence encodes CASRTGNSNQPQHF.

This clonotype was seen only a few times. CDR3 nucleotides: TGCAGTGCTTCCGGGGGGTCCTCAGGGGATACGCAGTATTTT. Protein sequence: CSASGGSSGDTQYF. The genes are TRBV20-1 and TRBJ2-3; 7 nucleotides align to TRBD2. The ends lost 5 bases at V and 6 bases at J; junction bases unmatched: 11. This CDR3 spans 14 amino acids. Germline V gives CDR1 DFQATT, CDR2 SNEGSKA (reference sequence).

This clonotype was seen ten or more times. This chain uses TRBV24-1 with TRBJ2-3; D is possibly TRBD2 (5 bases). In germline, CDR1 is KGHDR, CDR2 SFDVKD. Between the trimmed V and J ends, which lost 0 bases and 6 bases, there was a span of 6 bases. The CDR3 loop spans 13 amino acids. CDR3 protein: CATSDLERDTQYF. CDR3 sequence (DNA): TGTGCCACCAGTGATTTGGAGCGGGATACGCAGTATTTT.

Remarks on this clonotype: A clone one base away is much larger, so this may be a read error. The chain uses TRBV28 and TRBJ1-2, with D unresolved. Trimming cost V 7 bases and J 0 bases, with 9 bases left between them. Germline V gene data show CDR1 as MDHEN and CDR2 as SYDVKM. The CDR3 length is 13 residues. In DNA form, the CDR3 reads TGTGCCAGCACAGTACTATCTAACTATGGCTACACCTTC. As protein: CASTVLSNYGYTF.

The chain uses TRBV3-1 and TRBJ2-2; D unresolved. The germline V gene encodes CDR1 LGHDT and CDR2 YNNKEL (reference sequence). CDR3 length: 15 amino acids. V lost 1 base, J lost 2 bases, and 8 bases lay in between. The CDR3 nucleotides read TGTGCCAGCAGCCAAGTTGTCAGAAACACCGGGGAGCTGTTTTTT. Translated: CASSQVVRNTGELFF.

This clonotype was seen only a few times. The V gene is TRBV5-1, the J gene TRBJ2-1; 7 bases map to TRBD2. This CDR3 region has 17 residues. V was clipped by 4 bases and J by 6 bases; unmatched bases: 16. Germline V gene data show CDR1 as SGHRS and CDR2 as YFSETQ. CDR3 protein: CASSPSTGLGTLNEQFF. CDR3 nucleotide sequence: TGCGCCAGCAGCCCGAGCACTGGACTAGGCACACTCAATGAGCAGTTCTTC. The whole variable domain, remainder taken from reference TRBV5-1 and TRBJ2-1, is KAGVTQTPRYLIKTRGQQVTLSCSPISGHRSVSWYQQTPGQGLQFLFEYFSETQRNKGNFPGRFSGRQFSNSRSEMNVSTLELGDSALYLCASSPSTGLGTLNEQFFGPGTRLTVL.

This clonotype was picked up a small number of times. This CDR3 reads CASSSRSTGTGSYNEQFF. CDR3 DNA sequence: TGTGCCAGCAGTTCACGATCGACGGGGACAGGATCCTACAATGAGCAGTTCTTC. The chain uses TRBV11-1 and TRBJ2-1, with 8 bases fitting TRBD1. The CDR3 totals 18 residues. V was pared by 6 bases and J by 1 base, with 14 bases of the junction left unmatched. Germline lookup yields CDR1 SGHAT and CDR2 FQDESV (reference sequence).

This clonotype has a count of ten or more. The CDR3 loop reads CASSSGTGLEAFF. CDR3 coding DNA: TGTGCCAGCAGCTCCGGGACAGGCCTTGAAGCTTTCTTT. J is TRBJ1-1 and V is TRBV7-2; 8 positions agree with TRBD1. With 4 bases clipped from V and 7 bases from J, the junction kept 5 bases outside the gene matches. CDR1 is SGHTA, CDR2 FQGNSA, per germline. CDR3 size: 13 residues.

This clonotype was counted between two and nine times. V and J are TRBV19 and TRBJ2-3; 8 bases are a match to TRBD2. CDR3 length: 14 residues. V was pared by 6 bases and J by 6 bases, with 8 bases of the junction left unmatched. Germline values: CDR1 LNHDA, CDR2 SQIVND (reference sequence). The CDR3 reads CASREWASGDTQYF. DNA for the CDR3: TGTGCCAGTAGAGAGTGGGCTAGCGGGGATACGCAGTATTTT.

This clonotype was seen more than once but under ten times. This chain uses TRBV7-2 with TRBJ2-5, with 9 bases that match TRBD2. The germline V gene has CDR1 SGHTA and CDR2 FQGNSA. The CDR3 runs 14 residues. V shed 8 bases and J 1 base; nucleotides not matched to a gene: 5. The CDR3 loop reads CASVAGGPQETQYF. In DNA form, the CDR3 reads TGTGCCAGCGTGGCGGGGGGGCCCCAAGAGACCCAGTACTTC.

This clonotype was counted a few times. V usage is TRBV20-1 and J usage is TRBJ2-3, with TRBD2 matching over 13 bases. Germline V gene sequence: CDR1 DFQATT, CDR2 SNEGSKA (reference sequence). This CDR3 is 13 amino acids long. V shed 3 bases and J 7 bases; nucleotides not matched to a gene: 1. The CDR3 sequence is CSARGLAGNTQYF. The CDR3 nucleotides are TGCAGTGCTAGGGGACTAGCGGGGAATACGCAGTATTTT.

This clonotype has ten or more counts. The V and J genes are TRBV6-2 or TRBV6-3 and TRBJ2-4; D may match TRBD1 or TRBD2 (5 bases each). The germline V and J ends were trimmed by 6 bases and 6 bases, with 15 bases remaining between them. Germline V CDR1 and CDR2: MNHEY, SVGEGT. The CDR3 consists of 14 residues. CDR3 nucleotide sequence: TGTGCCAGCAGATCTAGAGGGGCGAGAAACATTCAGTACTTC. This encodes CASRSRGARNIQYF.

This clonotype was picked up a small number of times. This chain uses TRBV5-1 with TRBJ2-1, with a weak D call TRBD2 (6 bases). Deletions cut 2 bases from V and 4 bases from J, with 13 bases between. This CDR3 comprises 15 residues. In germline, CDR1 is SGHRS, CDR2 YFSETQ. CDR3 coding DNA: TGCGCCAGCAGCTTAACGGGGGATCCTTACAATGAGCAGTTCTTC. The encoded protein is CASSLTGDPYNEQFF.

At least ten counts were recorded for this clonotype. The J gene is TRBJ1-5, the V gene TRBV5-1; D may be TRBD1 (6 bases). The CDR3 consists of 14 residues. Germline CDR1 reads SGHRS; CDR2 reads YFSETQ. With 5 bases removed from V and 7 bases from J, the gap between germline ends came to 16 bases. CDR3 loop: CASRPDFGGQPQHF. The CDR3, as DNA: TGCGCCAGCAGACCGGATTTCGGGGGCCAGCCCCAGCATTTT. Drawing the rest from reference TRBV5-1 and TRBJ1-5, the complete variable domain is KAGVTQTPRYLIKTRGQQVTLSCSPISGHRSVSWYQQTPGQGLQFLFEYFSETQRNKGNFPGRFSGRQFSNSRSEMNVSTLELGDSALYLCASRPDFGGQPQHFGDGTRLSIL.

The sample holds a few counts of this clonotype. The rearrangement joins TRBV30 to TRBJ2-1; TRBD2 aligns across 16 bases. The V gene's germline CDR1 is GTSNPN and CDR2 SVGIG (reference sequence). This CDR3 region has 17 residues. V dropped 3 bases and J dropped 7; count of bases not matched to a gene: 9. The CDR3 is CAWRGLAGGYGLNEQFF. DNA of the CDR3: TGTGCCTGGAGGGGACTAGCGGGGGGGTACGGGTTAAATGAGCAGTTCTTC.

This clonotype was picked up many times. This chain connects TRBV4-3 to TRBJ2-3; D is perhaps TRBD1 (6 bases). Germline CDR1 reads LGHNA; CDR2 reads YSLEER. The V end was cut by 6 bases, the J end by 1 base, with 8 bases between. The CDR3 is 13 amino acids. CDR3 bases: TGCGCCAGCAGGAGGACAGGCACAGATACGCAGTATTTT. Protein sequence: CASRRTGTDTQYF.

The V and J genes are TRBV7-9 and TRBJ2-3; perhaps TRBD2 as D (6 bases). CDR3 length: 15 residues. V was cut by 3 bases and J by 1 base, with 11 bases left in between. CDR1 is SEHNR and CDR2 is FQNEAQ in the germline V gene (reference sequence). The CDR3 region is CASSFSAGRTDTQYF. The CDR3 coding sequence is TGTGCCAGCAGCTTCTCAGCGGGTCGCACAGATACGCAGTATTTT.

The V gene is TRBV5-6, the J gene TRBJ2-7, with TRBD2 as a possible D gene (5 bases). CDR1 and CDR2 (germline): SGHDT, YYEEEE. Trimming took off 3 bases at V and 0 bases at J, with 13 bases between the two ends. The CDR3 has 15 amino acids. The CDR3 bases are TGTGCCAGCAGCTCCGGACTGTTTTTCTCCTACGAGCAGTACTTC. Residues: CASSSGLFFSYEQYF. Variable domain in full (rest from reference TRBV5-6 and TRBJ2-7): DAGVTQSPTHLIKTRGQQVTLRCSPKSGHDTVSWYQQALGQGPQFIFQYYEEEERQRGNFPDRFSGHQFPNYSSELNVNALLLGDSALYLCASSSGLFFSYEQYFGPGTRLTVT.

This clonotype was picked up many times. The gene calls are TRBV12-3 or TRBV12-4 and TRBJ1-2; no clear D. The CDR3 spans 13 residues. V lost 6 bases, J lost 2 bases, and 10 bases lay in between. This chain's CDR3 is CASSPSGNYGYTF. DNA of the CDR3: TGTGCCAGCAGCCCTAGTGGGAACTATGGCTACACCTTC.